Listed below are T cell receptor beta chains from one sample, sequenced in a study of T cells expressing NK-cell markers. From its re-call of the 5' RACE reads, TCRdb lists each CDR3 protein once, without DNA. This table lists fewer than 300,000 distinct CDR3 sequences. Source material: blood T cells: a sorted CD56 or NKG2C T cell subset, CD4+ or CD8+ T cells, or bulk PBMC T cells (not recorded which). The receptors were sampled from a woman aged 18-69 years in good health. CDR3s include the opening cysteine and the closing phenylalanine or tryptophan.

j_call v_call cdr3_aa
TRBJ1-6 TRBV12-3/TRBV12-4 CASSPALNSPLHF
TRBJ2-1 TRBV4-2 CASSRPALDEQFF
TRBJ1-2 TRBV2 CASSVQGRSNYGYTF
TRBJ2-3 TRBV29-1 CSVTGNVADTQYF
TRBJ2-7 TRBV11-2 CASSLRVGSSPYEQYF
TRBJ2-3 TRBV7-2 CASSAGSLAGGLDTQYF
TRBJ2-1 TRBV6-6 CASSRRDEQFF
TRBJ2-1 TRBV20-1 CSAGQGGAYNEQFF
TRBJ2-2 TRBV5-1 CASSLKNTGELFF
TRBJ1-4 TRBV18 CASSGGQTENEKLFF
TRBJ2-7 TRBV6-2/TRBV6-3 CASTSWAYEQYF
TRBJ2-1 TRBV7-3 CASSPGTSADNEQFF
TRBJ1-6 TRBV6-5 CASSYSAAAGSPLHF
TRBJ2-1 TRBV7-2 CASRNRDTINEQFF
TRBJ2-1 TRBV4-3 CASSLKAAGHMFYEQFF
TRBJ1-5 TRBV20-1 CSASRTGINQPQHF
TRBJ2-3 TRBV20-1 CSARPGTAYLDTQYF
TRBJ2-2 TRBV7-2 CASSWKAGATGELFF
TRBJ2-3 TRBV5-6 CASSSAGRSITDTQYF
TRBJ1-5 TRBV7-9 CASMGFGGGNQPQHF
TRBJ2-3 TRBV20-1 CSAQSRDQTDTQYF
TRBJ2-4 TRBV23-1 CASSQSRASDLAKNIQYF
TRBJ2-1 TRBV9 CASSNPGLAGGSYNEQFF
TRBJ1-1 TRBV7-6 CASSSQGYTEAFF
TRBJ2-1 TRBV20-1 CSAPTGTGGYNEQFF
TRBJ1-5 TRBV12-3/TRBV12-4 CASSPGQAFNYQPQHF
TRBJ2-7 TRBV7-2 CASSSRGNYEQYF
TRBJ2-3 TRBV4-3 CASSRTGPSTDTQYF
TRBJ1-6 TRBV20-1 CSASTGLYNSPLHF
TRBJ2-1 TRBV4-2 CASSQASGRAFNEQFF
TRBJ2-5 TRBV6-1 CASRRTSEPSETQYF
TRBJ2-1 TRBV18 CASSSDRLAEQFF
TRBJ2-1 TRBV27 CASRWTGHYNEQFF
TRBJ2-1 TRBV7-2 CASSSWGYEQFF
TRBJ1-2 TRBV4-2 CASSQADSLNYGYTF
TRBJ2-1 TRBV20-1 CSARTSGRYSNEQFF
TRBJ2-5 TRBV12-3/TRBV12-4 CASSWGLAGVIETQYF
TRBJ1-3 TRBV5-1 CASSLTTGSGNTIYF
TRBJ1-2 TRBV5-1 CASSFGTGDGYTF
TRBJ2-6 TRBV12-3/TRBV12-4 CASGKPGQIGSGANVLTF
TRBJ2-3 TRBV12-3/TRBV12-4 CASSFSGLNTDTQYF